Listed below are T cell receptor beta chains from one sample, sequenced in a study of T cells after yellow fever vaccination. TCRdb reprocessed the 5' RACE reads via MiXCR and lists one record per CDR3 protein. The sample consists of about 320,000 distinct CDR3 sequences, approximately 4% of them appearing once. The sequences come from PBMCs, collected 15 days after the yellow fever booster vaccination. These receptors were obtained from a young man who received the YFV17D yellow fever vaccine. Each CDR3 is given with its conserved first and last residue. D genes are given only for firm matches. Expanded clones get a size class; other rows say once, few or many, or leave the size out.

CASSLYGTGLKTEAFF	TGTGCCAGCAGTTTATACGGGACAGGGTTGAAAACTGAAGCTTTCTTT	TRBD1	NA	TRBV27	TRBJ1-1
CASKASGGAASYNEQFF	TGCGCCAGCAAGGCTAGCGGGGGCGCGGCCTCCTACAATGAGCAGTTCTTC	TRBD2	few	TRBV5-1	TRBJ2-1
CASSTGTRWSNQPQHF	TGTGCCAGCAGCACGGGGACACGTTGGAGCAATCAGCCCCAGCATTTT	NA	few	TRBV4-2	TRBJ1-5
CASTRDVNEKLFF	TGTGCCAGCACGAGAGATGTAAATGAAAAACTGTTTTTT	NA	many	TRBV7-2	TRBJ1-4
CASSRGAGPSGNTIYF	TGTGCCAGCTCCAGAGGGGCAGGCCCTTCTGGAAACACCATATATTTT	NA	few	TRBV18	TRBJ1-3
CSARTGGTGTGELFF	TGCAGTGCTCGAACCGGCGGGACAGGGACCGGGGAGCTGTTTTTT	TRBD1	many	TRBV20-1	TRBJ2-2
CASSLGLAGPQETQYF	TGTGCCAGCAGCCTAGGACTAGCGGGGCCCCAAGAGACCCAGTACTTC	TRBD2	many	TRBV7-9	TRBJ2-5
CSAILLTETQYF	TGCAGTGCTATACTGCTTACAGAGACCCAGTACTTC	NA	many	TRBV20-1	TRBJ2-5
CSVVQGIRNEQFF	TGCAGCGTTGTACAGGGTATAAGGAATGAGCAGTTCTTC	NA	once	TRBV29-1	TRBJ2-1
CSASGPGTVADEKLFF	TGCAGTGCTAGCGGCCCCGGGACAGTGGCGGACGAAAAACTGTTTTTT	TRBD1	many	TRBV20-1	TRBJ1-4